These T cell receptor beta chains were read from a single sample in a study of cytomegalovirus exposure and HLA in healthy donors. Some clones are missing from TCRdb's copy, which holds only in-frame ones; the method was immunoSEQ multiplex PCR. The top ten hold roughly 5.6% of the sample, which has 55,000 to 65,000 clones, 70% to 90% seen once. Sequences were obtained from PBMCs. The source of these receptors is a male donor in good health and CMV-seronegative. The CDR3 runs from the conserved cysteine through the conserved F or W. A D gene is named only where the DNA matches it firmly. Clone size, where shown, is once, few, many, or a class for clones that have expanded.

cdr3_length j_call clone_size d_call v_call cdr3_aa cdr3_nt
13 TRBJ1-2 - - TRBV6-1 CASRPGSAMGYTF TGTGCCAGCAGACCAGGGTCGGCTATGGGCTACACCTTC
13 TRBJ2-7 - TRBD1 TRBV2 CASRGQELTEQYF TGTGCCAGCAGAGGACAGGAACTTACGGAGCAGTACTTC
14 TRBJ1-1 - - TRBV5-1 CASSLGTANTEAFF TGCGCCAGCAGCTTGGGGACAGCGAACACTGAAGCTTTCTTT
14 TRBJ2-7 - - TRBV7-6 CASSLGAGAYEQYF TGTGCCAGCAGCTTAGGCGCCGGGGCCTACGAGCAGTACTTC
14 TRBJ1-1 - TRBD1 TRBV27 CASSRSGGWDEAFF TGTGCCAGCAGTCGATCAGGGGGATGGGATGAAGCTTTCTTT
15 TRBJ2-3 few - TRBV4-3 CASSQDRPGTDTQYF TGCGCCAGCAGCCAAGACCGCCCGGGGACAGATACGCAGTATTTT
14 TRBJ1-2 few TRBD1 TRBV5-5 CASRPPTGGYGYTF TGTGCCAGCCGTCCACCTACAGGGGGGTATGGCTACACCTTC
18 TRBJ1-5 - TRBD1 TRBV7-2 CASSLAGQGSATGQPQHF TGTGCCAGCAGCTTAGCGGGACAGGGGTCCGCCACCGGTCAGCCCCAGCATTTT
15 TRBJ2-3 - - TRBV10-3 CAISATGSITDTQYF TGTGCCATCAGTGCCACGGGGAGCATAACAGATACGCAGTATTTT
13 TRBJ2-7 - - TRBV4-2 CASSPQEAYEQYF TGTGCCAGCAGCCCGCAGGAGGCCTACGAGCAGTACTTC
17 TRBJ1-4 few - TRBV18 CASSPFLQTGTNEKLFF TGTGCCAGCTCACCATTCCTTCAGACGGGAACTAATGAAAAACTGTTTTTT
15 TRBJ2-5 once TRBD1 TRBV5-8 CASSFPDRGQETQYF TGTGCCAGCAGCTTCCCGGACAGGGGCCAAGAGACCCAGTACTTC
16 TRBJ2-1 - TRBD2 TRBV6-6 CASSYRSGGVYNEQFF TGTGCCAGCAGTTACCGTAGCGGGGGGGTATACAATGAGCAGTTCTTC
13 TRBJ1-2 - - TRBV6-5 CASSRTADYGYTF TGTGCCAGCAGCCGGACAGCCGACTATGGCTACACCTTC
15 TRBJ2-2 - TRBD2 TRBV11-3 CASSPERGGTGELFF TGTGCCAGCAGCCCCGAGCGGGGGGGGACCGGGGAGCTGTTTTTT
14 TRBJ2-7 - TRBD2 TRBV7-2 CASSLGGDSYEQYF TGTGCCAGCAGCTTGGGGGGGGATTCCTACGAGCAGTACTTC
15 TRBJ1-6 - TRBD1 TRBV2 CASTLEQGQGAPLHF TGTGCCAGCACCCTCGAACAGGGACAGGGGGCTCCCCTCCACTTT
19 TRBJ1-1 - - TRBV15 CATSSPGGSGLLARSEAFF TGTGCCACCAGCAGCCCTGGAGGGTCAGGCCTCTTAGCCAGATCTGAAGCTTTCTTT
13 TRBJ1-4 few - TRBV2 CASKQTPNEKLFF TGTGCCAGCAAACAAACCCCAAATGAAAAACTGTTTTTT
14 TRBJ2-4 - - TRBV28 CASSQGLAKNIQYF TGTGCCAGCAGCCAGGGACTAGCCAAAAACATTCAGTACTTC
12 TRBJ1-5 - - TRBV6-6 CASSQIHQPQHF TGTGCCAGCAGTCAGATACATCAGCCCCAGCATTTT
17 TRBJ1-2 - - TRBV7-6 CASSPQIQGTYNYGYTF TGTGCCAGCAGCCCCCAGATCCAGGGAACCTATAACTATGGCTACACCTTC
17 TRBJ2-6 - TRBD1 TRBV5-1 CASSWTGISSGANVLTF TGCGCCAGCAGCTGGACAGGAATAAGCTCTGGGGCCAACGTCCTGACTTTC
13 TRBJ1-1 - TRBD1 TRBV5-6 CASSLGGQGRAFF TGTGCCAGCAGCTTGGGGGGACAGGGTCGGGCTTTCTTT
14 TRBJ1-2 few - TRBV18 CASSPLIQNYGYTF TGTGCCAGCTCACCACTGATACAGAACTATGGCTACACCTTC
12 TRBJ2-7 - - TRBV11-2 CASSWGSDEQYF TGTGCCAGCAGCTGGGGTAGCGACGAGCAGTACTTC
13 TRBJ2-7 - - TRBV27 CASSPRGAYEQYF TGTGCCAGCAGTCCGCGCGGAGCCTACGAGCAGTACTTC
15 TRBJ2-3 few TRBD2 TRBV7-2 CASSWTSGSTDTQYF TGTGCCAGCAGTTGGACTAGCGGGAGCACAGATACGCAGTATTTT
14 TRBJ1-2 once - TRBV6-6 CASSRQVSNYGYTF TGTGCCAGCAGTCGACAGGTCTCTAACTATGGCTACACCTTC
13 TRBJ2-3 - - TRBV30 CAWNVGAKDTQYF TGTGCCTGGAACGTAGGGGCCAAAGATACGCAGTATTTT
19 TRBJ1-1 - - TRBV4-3 CASSHLSLTGRTARTEAFF TGCGCCAGCAGCCATCTCAGCCTCACCGGAAGGACAGCGCGGACTGAAGCTTTCTTT
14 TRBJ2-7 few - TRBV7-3 CASSLDGNSYEQYF TGTGCCAGCAGCCTGGACGGGAATTCCTACGAGCAGTACTTC
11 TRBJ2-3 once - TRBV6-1 CAAVAADTQYF TGTGCCGCGGTGGCGGCAGATACGCAGTATTTT
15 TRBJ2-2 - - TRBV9 CASSVVGQNTGELFF TGTGCCAGCAGCGTAGTAGGACAGAACACCGGGGAGCTGTTTTTT
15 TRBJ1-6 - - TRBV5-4 CASSPAGNYNSPLHF TGTGCCAGCAGCCCAGCGGGTAATTATAATTCACCCCTCCACTTT
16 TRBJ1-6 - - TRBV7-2 CASSFTAGGNNSPLHF TGTGCCAGCAGCTTTACGGCGGGAGGAAATAATTCACCCCTCCACTTT
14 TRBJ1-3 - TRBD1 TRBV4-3 CASSLGTDGNTIYF TGCGCCAGCAGCCTTGGGACAGATGGAAACACCATATATTTT
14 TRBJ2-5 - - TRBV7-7 CASSLVGLKETQYF TGTGCTAGCAGCTTAGTAGGACTTAAAGAGACCCAGTACTTC
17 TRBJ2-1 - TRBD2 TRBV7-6 CASSPTWSGGTYNEQFF TGTGCCAGCAGCCCGACCTGGAGCGGGGGGACCTACAATGAGCAGTTCTTC
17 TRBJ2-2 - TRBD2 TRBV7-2 CASSLAGTTSNTGELFF TGTGCCAGCAGCTTAGCCGGGACTACCTCGAACACCGGGGAGCTGTTTTTT
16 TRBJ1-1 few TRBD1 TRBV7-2 CASSPGTGAGNTEAFF TGTGCCAGCAGCCCAGGGACAGGGGCTGGGAACACTGAAGCTTTCTTT
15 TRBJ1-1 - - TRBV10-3 CAIRRTFGGITEAFF TGTGCCATCAGACGGACGTTCGGAGGGATCACTGAAGCTTTCTTT
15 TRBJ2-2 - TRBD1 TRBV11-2 CASSFYRGNTGELFF TGTGCCAGCAGCTTTTACAGGGGGAACACCGGGGAGCTGTTTTTT
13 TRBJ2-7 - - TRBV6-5 CASSYGADYEQYF TGTGCCAGCAGTTACGGTGCAGACTACGAGCAGTACTTC
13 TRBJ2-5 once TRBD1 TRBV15 CATSGTGLETQYF TGTGCCACCAGCGGGACAGGGCTAGAGACCCAGTACTTC